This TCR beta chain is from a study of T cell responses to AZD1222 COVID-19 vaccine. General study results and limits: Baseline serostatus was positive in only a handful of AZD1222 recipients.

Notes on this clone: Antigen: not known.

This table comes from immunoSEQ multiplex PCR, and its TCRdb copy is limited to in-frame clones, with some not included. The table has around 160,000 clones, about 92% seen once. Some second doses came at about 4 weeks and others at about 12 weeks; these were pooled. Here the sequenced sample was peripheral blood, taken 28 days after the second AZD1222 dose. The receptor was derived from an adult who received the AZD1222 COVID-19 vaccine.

CDR3 DNA: TGCGCCAGCAGCTTAGGGCTAGCGGATGAGCAGTTCTTC. The encoded protein is CASSLGLADEQFF. The V and J genes are TRBV5-1 and TRBJ2-1; 7 bases are shared with TRBD2. The germline V gene has CDR1 SGHRS and CDR2 YFSETQ. Trimming took 2 bases from V and 8 from J; bases not matched to a gene: 4. This CDR3 is 13 amino acids long.